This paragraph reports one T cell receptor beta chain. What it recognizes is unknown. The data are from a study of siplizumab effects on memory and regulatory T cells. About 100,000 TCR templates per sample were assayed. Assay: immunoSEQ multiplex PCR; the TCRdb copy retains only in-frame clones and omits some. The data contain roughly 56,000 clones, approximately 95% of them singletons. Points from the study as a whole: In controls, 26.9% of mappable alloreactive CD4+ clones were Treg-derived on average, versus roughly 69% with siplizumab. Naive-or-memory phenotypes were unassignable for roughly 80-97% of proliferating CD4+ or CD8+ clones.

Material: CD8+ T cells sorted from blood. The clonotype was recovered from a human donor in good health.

The DNA of the CDR3 is TGTGCCAGCAGTTTATACAAGGCCCTAACCTACGAGCAGTACTTC. Amino acid sequence: CASSLYKALTYEQYF. V usage is TRBV27 and J usage is TRBJ2-7; D gene ambiguous. This CDR3 spans 15 amino acids. Germline CDR1 MNHEY, CDR2 SMNVEV (reference sequence). Trimming cost V 1 base and J 2 bases, with 12 bases left between them.